The following is a T cell receptor beta chain sequence with its context. Germline CDR1 is SGHRS and CDR2 is YFSETQ. The V end was cut by 0 bases, the J end by 5 bases, with 12 bases between. This CDR3 has 14 residues. TCRdb reprocessed the 5' RACE reads via MiXCR and lists one record per CDR3 protein. The sample has 55,000 to 70,000 distinct CDR3 sequences; around 26% are singletons. The chain links TRBV5-1 to TRBJ2-7; tentatively, D is TRBD1 or TRBD2 (6 bases each). The TCR sequence derives from a female donor with breast cancer. The sample taken for sequencing was tumor-infiltrating memory CD4+ T cells sorted from the breast tumor. Sample subset: memory CD4+ T cells, CD4+CD45RO+CD25-. Written as DNA, the CDR3 is TGCGCCAGCAGCTTGGTGGGGGGCGGTGACGAGCAGTACTTC. Amino acids: CASSLVGGGDEQYF.